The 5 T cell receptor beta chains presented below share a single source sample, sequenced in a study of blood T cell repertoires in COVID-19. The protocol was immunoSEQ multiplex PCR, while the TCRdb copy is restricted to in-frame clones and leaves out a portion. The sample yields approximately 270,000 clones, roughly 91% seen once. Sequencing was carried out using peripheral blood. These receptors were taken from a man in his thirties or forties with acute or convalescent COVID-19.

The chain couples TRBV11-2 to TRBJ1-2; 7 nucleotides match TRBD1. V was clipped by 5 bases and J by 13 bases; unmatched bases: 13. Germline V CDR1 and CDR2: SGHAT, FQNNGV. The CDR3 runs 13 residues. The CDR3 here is CASSRLETGSATF. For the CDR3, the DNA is TGTGCCAGCAGCCGATTGGAGACAGGGTCCGCCACCTTC.

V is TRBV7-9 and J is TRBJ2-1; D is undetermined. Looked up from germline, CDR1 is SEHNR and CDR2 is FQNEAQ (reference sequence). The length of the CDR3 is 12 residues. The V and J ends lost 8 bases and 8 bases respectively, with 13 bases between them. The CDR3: CASSPVVYEQFF. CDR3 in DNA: TGTGCCAGCTCCCCAGTCGTGTATGAGCAGTTCTTC.

Written as DNA, the CDR3 is TGTGCCAGCAGCCCTACTAGCAGAGCCTACAATGAGCAGTTCTTC. This codes for CASSPTSRAYNEQFF. This sequence joins TRBV5-8 and TRBJ2-1, with a possible D match to TRBD2 (6 bases). Trimming shortened V by 4 bases and J by 2 bases, and 13 bases separated the two germline ends. CDR3 length: 15 residues. Germline-derived CDR1 and CDR2 are SGHTS and YDEGEE.

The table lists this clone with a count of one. The CDR3 region is CASSYLAGVRLPFNTQYF. For the CDR3, the DNA is TGCGCCAGCAGCTATCTAGCGGGGGTACGCCTCCCGTTTAATACGCAGTATTTT. The chain uses TRBV5-1 and TRBJ2-3; 10 bases align to TRBD2. After removal of 3 bases from V and 7 bases from J, the junction contained 17 bases not matched to a gene. CDR1 SGHRS and CDR2 YFSETQ come from the germline V gene. CDR3 length: 18 amino acids.

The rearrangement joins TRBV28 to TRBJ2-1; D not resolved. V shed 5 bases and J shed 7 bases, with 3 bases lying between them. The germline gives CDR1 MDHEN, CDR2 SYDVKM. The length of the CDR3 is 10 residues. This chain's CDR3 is CASSANEQFF. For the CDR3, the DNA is TGTGCCAGCAGTGCGAATGAGCAGTTCTTC.